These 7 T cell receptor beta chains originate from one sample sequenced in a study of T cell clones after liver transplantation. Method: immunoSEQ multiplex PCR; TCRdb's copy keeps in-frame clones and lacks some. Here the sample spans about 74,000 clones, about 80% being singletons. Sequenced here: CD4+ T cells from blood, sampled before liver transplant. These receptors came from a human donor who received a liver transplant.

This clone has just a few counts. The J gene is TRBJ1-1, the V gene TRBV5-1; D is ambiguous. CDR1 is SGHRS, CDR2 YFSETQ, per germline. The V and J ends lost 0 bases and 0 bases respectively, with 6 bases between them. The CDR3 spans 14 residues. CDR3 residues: CASSLDGLNTEAFF. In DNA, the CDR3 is TGCGCCAGCAGCTTGGACGGCTTGAACACTGAAGCTTTCTTT.

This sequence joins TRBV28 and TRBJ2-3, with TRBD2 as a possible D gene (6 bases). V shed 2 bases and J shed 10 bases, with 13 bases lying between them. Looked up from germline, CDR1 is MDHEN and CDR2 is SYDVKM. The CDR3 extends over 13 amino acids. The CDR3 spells CASSLEGRRAQYF. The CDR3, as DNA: TGTGCCAGCAGTTTAGAGGGTAGGAGGGCGCAGTATTTT.

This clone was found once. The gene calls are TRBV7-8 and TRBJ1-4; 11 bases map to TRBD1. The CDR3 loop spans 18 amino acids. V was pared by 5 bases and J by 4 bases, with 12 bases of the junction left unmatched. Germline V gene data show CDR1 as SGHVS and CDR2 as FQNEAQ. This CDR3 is CASSADRGRGRGNEKLFF. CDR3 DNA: TGTGCCAGCAGCGCGGACAGGGGGCGCGGCAGGGGTAATGAAAAACTGTTTTTT.

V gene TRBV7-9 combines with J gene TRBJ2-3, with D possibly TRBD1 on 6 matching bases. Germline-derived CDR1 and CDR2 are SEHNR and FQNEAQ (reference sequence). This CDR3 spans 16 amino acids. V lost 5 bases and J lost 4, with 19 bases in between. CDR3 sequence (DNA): TGTGCCAGCAGCCTGGGTCCGACAGGACGGGCAGATACGCAGTATTTT. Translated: CASSLGPTGRADTQYF.

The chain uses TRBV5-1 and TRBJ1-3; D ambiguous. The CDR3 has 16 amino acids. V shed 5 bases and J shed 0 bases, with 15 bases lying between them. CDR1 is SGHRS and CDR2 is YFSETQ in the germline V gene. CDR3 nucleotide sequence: TGCGCCAGCAGGCGAACATGGACCGGCTCTGGAAACACCATATATTTT. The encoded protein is CASRRTWTGSGNTIYF.

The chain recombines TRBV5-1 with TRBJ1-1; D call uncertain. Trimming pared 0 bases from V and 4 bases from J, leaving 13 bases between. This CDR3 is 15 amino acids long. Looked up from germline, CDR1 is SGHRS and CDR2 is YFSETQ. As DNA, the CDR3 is TGCGCCAGCAGCTTGGGCACCACCCGGGGCACTGAAGCTTTCTTT. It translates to CASSLGTTRGTEAFF. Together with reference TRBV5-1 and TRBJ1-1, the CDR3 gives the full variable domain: KAGVTQTPRYLIKTRGQQVTLSCSPISGHRSVSWYQQTPGQGLQFLFEYFSETQRNKGNFPGRFSGRQFSNSRSEMNVSTLELGDSALYLCASSLGTTRGTEAFFGQGTRLTVV.

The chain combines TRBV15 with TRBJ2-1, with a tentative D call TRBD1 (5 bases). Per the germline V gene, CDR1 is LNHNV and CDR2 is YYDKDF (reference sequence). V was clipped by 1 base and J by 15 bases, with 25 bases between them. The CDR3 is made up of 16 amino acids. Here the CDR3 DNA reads TGTGCCACCAGCAGAGCCTCAGGGAAGGATGGGCCTAACTTGTTCTTC. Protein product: CATSRASGKDGPNLFF.